The TCR beta chain under discussion was sequenced for a study of human T cells and chemical hapten exposure. Turning to this clonotype: The target antigen is unknown.

Study results and caveats: Expanded TCRs showed more large CDR3 clusters than pre-sensitization or healthy control sets.

For the library, individual cDNA molecules each received unique molecular identifiers. TCRdb ran MiXCR on the RACE reads and lists one entry per CDR3 protein. The sample consists of tens of thousands of distinct CDR3 sequences, about an eighth of them appearing once. V gave up 6 bases and J gave up 8 bases, with 19 bases separating them. The germline V gene encodes CDR1 SGHTA and CDR2 FQGNSA. The CDR3 totals 14 residues. Time point: patch test 3, about 24 weeks after DPC sensitization. As to treatment: therapeutic diphenylcyclopropenone sensitization with weekly scalp DPC. The V call is TRBV7-2, the J call TRBJ1-2; D may be TRBD1 (6 bases). Sequenced here: whole blood, sampled in connection with sensitization to the hapten diphenylcyclopropenone (DPC). The receptor comes from a woman in her 50s with alopecia areata. Some clones in this sample may be carry-over from other donors' samples. CDR3 sequence: CASRPVRGASGYTF. The CDR3 nucleotides are TGTGCCAGCAGGCCCGTCAGGGGAGCGTCGGGCTACACCTTC.